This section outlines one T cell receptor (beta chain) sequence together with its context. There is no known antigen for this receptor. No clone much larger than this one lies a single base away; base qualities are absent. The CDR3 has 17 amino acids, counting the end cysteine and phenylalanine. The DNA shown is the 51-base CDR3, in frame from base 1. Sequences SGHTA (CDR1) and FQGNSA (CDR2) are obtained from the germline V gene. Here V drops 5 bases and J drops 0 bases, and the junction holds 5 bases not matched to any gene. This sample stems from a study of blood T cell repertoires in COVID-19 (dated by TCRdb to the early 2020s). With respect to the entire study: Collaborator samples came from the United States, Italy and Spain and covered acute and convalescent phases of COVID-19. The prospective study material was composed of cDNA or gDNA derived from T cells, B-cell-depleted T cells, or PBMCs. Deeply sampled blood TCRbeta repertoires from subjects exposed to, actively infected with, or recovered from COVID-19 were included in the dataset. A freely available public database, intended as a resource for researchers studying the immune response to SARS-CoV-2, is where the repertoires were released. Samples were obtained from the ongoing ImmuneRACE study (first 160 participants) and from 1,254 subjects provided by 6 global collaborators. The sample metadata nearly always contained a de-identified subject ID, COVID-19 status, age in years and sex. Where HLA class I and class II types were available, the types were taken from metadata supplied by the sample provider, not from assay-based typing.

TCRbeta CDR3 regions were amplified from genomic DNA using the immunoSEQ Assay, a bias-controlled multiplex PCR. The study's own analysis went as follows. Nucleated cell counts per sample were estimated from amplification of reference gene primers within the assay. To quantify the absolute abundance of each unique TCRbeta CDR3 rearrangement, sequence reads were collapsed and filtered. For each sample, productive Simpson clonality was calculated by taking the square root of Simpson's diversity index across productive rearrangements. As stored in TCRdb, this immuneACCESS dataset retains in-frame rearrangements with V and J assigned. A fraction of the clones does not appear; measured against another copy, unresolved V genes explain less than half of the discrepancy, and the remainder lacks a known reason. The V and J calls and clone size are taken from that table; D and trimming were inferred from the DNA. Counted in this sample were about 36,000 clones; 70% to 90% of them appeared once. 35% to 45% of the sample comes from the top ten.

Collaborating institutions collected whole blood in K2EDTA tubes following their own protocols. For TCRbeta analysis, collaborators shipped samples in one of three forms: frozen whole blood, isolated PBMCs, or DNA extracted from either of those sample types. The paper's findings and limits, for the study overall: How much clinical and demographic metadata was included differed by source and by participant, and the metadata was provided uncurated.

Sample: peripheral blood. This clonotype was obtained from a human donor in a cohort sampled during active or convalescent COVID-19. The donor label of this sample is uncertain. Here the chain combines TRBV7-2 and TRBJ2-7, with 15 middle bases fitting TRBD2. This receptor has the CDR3 CASSVGTSGRISYEQYF. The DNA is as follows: TGTGCCAGCAGCGTAGGGACTAGCGGGAGGATCTCCTACGAGCAGTACTTC.